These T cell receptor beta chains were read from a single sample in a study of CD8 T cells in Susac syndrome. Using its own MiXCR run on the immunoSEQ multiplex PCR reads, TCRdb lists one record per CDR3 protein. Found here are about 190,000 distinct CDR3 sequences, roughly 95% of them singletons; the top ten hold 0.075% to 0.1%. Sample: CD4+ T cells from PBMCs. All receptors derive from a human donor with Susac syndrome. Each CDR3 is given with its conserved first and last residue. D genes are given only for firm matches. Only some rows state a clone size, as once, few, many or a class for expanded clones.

cdr3_aa: CASSAGEVSPLHF
cdr3_nt: TGTGCCAGTTCCGCGGGAGAGGTATCACCCCTCCACTTT
j_call: TRBJ1-6
clone_size: -
v_call: TRBV19
d_call: -

cdr3_aa: CASRTPGPGNIQYF
cdr3_nt: TGTGCCAGCAGAACCCCGGGACCGGGAAACATTCAGTACTTC
j_call: TRBJ2-4
clone_size: -
v_call: TRBV7-2
d_call: -

cdr3_aa: CASIQTNSYEQYF
cdr3_nt: TGTGCCAGCATCCAGACCAATTCCTACGAGCAGTACTTC
j_call: TRBJ2-7
clone_size: -
v_call: TRBV28
d_call: -

cdr3_aa: CASSPTQGYEQYF
cdr3_nt: TGTGCCAGCAGCCCGACACAGGGATACGAGCAGTACTTC
j_call: TRBJ2-7
clone_size: -
v_call: TRBV5-6
d_call: -

cdr3_aa: CATSRDGQNQETQYF
cdr3_nt: TGTGCCACCAGCAGAGACGGACAGAACCAAGAGACCCAGTACTTC
j_call: TRBJ2-5
clone_size: -
v_call: TRBV15
d_call: -

cdr3_aa: CAWSWDRRRQTQYF
cdr3_nt: TGTGCCTGGAGTTGGGACAGGCGTCGACAGACCCAGTACTTC
j_call: TRBJ2-5
clone_size: -
v_call: TRBV30
d_call: TRBD1

cdr3_aa: CASSEGGQPDNSPLHF
cdr3_nt: TGTGCCAGCAGTGAAGGGGGACAGCCCGATAATTCACCCCTCCACTTT
j_call: TRBJ1-6
clone_size: once
v_call: TRBV25-1
d_call: TRBD1

cdr3_aa: CASSPEGVKQYF
cdr3_nt: TGTGCCAGCAGCCCGGAGGGTGTCAAGCAGTACTTC
j_call: TRBJ2-7
clone_size: -
v_call: TRBV3-1
d_call: -

cdr3_aa: CASSQDLGRQYF
cdr3_nt: TGCGCCAGCAGCCAAGATCTCGGGAGGCAGTACTTC
j_call: TRBJ2-7
clone_size: -
v_call: TRBV4-1
d_call: -

cdr3_aa: CASSRQRLYYGYTF
cdr3_nt: TGTGCCAGCAGTAGACAGCGACTTTACTATGGCTACACCTTC
j_call: TRBJ1-2
clone_size: -
v_call: TRBV6-5
d_call: -

cdr3_aa: CSATGKDSNSPLHF
cdr3_nt: TGCAGTGCCACAGGGAAGGATAGTAATTCACCCCTCCACTTT
j_call: TRBJ1-6
clone_size: -
v_call: TRBV20-1
d_call: -

cdr3_aa: CASSIGVELGGYTF
cdr3_nt: TGTGCCAGCAGCATAGGAGTTGAGCTGGGTGGCTACACCTTC
j_call: TRBJ1-2
clone_size: -
v_call: TRBV6-5
d_call: -

cdr3_aa: CASSPARDEQFF
cdr3_nt: TGTGCCAGCAGCCCGGCAAGGGATGAGCAGTTCTTC
j_call: TRBJ2-1
clone_size: -
v_call: TRBV6-2/TRBV6-3
d_call: -

cdr3_aa: CAWMGQGSYEQYF
cdr3_nt: TGTGCCTGGATGGGACAGGGGTCCTACGAGCAGTACTTC
j_call: TRBJ2-7
clone_size: -
v_call: TRBV30
d_call: TRBD1

cdr3_aa: CASSSRAGELFF
cdr3_nt: TGTGCCAGTAGTTCACGAGCCGGGGAGCTGTTTTTT
j_call: TRBJ2-2
clone_size: few
v_call: TRBV19
d_call: -

cdr3_aa: CASSFSAGGGYQETQYF
cdr3_nt: TGCGCCAGCAGCTTCTCTGCGGGCGGGGGGTACCAAGAGACCCAGTACTTC
j_call: TRBJ2-5
clone_size: -
v_call: TRBV5-1
d_call: TRBD2

cdr3_aa: CASSLSGVRAQYF
cdr3_nt: TGTGCCAGCTCACTTTCCGGGGTTCGGGCGCAGTATTTT
j_call: TRBJ2-3
clone_size: -
v_call: TRBV18
d_call: -

cdr3_aa: CAWRDRGTDTQYF
cdr3_nt: TGTGCCTGGAGGGACAGGGGAACAGATACGCAGTATTTT
j_call: TRBJ2-3
clone_size: -
v_call: TRBV30
d_call: TRBD1

cdr3_aa: CASRKMGRETQYF
cdr3_nt: TGTGCCAGCAGGAAGATGGGGAGAGAGACCCAGTACTTC
j_call: TRBJ2-5
clone_size: -
v_call: TRBV28
d_call: -

cdr3_aa: CASSKGQGASNQPQHF
cdr3_nt: TGTGCCAGCAGCAAAGGACAGGGGGCGAGCAATCAGCCCCAGCATTTT
j_call: TRBJ1-5
clone_size: -
v_call: TRBV5-6
d_call: TRBD1

cdr3_aa: CASSLSEGRQPQHF
cdr3_nt: TGTGCCAGCAGCTTGTCTGAGGGGCGTCAGCCCCAGCATTTT
j_call: TRBJ1-5
clone_size: -
v_call: TRBV7-9
d_call: -

cdr3_aa: CASSVGQGQQETQYF
cdr3_nt: TGTGCCAGCAGCGTGGGACAGGGGCAACAAGAGACCCAGTACTTC
j_call: TRBJ2-5
clone_size: -
v_call: TRBV9
d_call: TRBD1

cdr3_aa: CSVGQTPLEQFF
cdr3_nt: TGCAGCGTTGGGCAGACGCCCCTTGAGCAGTTCTTC
j_call: TRBJ2-1
clone_size: -
v_call: TRBV29-1
d_call: -

cdr3_aa: CASGGTGAIYGYTF
cdr3_nt: TGTGCCAGTGGGGGGACAGGGGCCATCTATGGCTACACCTTC
j_call: TRBJ1-2
clone_size: -
v_call: TRBV19
d_call: TRBD1

cdr3_aa: CSASSSEAFF
cdr3_nt: TGCAGTGCCTCGTCGTCTGAAGCTTTCTTT
j_call: TRBJ1-1
clone_size: -
v_call: TRBV20-1
d_call: -

cdr3_aa: CSADRGAGEAFF
cdr3_nt: TGCAGTGCAGACCGGGGTGCGGGTGAAGCTTTCTTT
j_call: TRBJ1-1
clone_size: -
v_call: TRBV20-1
d_call: -

cdr3_aa: CSVIPGQPSSSYEQYF
cdr3_nt: TGCAGTGTAATTCCGGGACAGCCCTCAAGCTCCTACGAGCAGTACTTC
j_call: TRBJ2-7
clone_size: once
v_call: TRBV20-1
d_call: TRBD1

cdr3_aa: CASSLPQRGPQETQYF
cdr3_nt: TGCGCCAGCAGCTTGCCTCAGCGGGGACCCCAAGAGACCCAGTACTTC
j_call: TRBJ2-5
clone_size: -
v_call: TRBV5-1
d_call: TRBD2

cdr3_aa: CASSPAPTGLNTGELFF
cdr3_nt: TGTGCCAGCAGTCCAGCCCCAACGGGACTAAACACCGGGGAGCTGTTTTTT
j_call: TRBJ2-2
clone_size: -
v_call: TRBV27
d_call: TRBD2

cdr3_aa: CSAQSTGLAGGYAYEQYF
cdr3_nt: TGCAGTGCTCAATCAACCGGGCTAGCGGGGGGCTACGCCTACGAGCAGTACTTC
j_call: TRBJ2-7
clone_size: -
v_call: TRBV20-1
d_call: TRBD2

cdr3_aa: CASSEEWQETQYF
cdr3_nt: TGTGCCAGCAGTGAAGAATGGCAAGAGACCCAGTACTTC
j_call: TRBJ2-5
clone_size: -
v_call: TRBV2
d_call: -

cdr3_aa: CASRTRDGYGYTF
cdr3_nt: TGTGCCAGCAGAACCCGGGACGGATATGGCTACACCTTC
j_call: TRBJ1-2
clone_size: -
v_call: TRBV6-6
d_call: -

cdr3_aa: CSAGTGGPTDTQYF
cdr3_nt: TGCAGTGCCGGCACAGGGGGACCCACAGATACGCAGTATTTT
j_call: TRBJ2-3
clone_size: -
v_call: TRBV20-1
d_call: TRBD1